The T cell receptor beta chain described here comes from a study of vaccination and CD4 T cells after COVID-19. Across the whole study: PCR on nasal swabs identified SARS-CoV-2 in convalescent patients, of whom some ten were mild and one severe. The makeup of the convalescents was six males and four females, two of them Hispanic. At a median approximately 70 days (range 14 to 241) after dose two, post-vaccine samples were obtained.

Looked up from germline, CDR1 is SGHTA and CDR2 is FQGNSA. Trimming took 4 bases from V and 14 from J, leaving 18 bases between them. The length of the CDR3 is 14 residues. Cultured CD4+ T cell DNA underwent sequencing with the Oncomine TCR Beta short-read assay. Via MiXCR, TCRdb re-called the PCR reads, giving one row per CDR3 protein. The sample includes approximately 9,800 distinct CDR3 sequences, approximately 59% seen only once; the top ten take under 35%. Concerning this clonotype: Its target is not known.

Treatment here: approximately 10-day PBMC culture with coronavirus spike peptide pools or control peptides (ViraFEST assay). Wells that each held about 2 million PBMCs were cultured with roughly 9.8 IU/ml IL-2 and about 9.8 ug/ml peptide pools. The clonotype comes from a human donor who had recovered from COVID-19. The chain couples TRBV7-2 to TRBJ1-6; D may be TRBD1 (5 bases). The sequencing input was CD4+ T cells from blood, cultured in vitro. CDR3 amino acids: CASSSTGGLSSLHF. CDR3 DNA: TGTGCCAGCAGCTCGACGGGGGGACTGAGTTCCCTCCACTTT.